The source of this T cell receptor beta chain is a study of shared clonotypes between healthy human individuals. Trimming took off 4 bases at V and 4 bases at J, with 10 bases between the two ends. Germline values: CDR1 KGHSH, CDR2 LQKENI. The CDR3 runs 13 residues. The genomic DNA of each subset was split evenly across several immunoSEQ plates. TCRdb's table, derived via immunoSEQ multiplex PCR, lists solely in-frame clones and lacks some. The profile shows hundreds of thousands of clones, 90% to 97% of them singletons. The rearrangement uses TRBV18 and TRBJ1-2; D remains unclear. The receptor comes from a woman in her twenties or thirties in good health. The source material was naive CD4+ T cells sorted from blood. Indicated subset: CD45RA+ positively selected. The CDR3 reads CASSRTDIYGYTF. Here the CDR3 DNA reads TGTGCCAGCTCACGGACTGACATCTATGGCTACACCTTC.